This T cell receptor beta chain was identified in a study of beta chain features in type 1 diabetes. V lost 0 bases and J lost 10, with 11 bases in between. The CDR3 totals 13 residues. Germline CDR1 reads SGHNT; CDR2 reads YYREEE (reference sequence). This clone came up a few times. Sequenced material consisted of expressed TCRB transcripts (all of the isolated RNA was reverse transcribed). The data were produced by immunoSEQ multiplex PCR, yet TCRdb's version contains in-frame clones alone and is incomplete. The repertoire holds fewer than 250,000 clones, 12% to 15% seen once, with around 0.03% in the top ten.

Specimen: naive CD4+ T cells from blood. The J gene is TRBJ2-4, the V gene TRBV5-4; D is perhaps TRBD1 (8 bases). This receptor was obtained from a woman in her 40s in good health. Here the CDR3 DNA reads TGTGCCAGCAGCTTGGACAGGGGGGGTATTCAGTACTTC. Amino acid sequence: CASSLDRGGIQYF.